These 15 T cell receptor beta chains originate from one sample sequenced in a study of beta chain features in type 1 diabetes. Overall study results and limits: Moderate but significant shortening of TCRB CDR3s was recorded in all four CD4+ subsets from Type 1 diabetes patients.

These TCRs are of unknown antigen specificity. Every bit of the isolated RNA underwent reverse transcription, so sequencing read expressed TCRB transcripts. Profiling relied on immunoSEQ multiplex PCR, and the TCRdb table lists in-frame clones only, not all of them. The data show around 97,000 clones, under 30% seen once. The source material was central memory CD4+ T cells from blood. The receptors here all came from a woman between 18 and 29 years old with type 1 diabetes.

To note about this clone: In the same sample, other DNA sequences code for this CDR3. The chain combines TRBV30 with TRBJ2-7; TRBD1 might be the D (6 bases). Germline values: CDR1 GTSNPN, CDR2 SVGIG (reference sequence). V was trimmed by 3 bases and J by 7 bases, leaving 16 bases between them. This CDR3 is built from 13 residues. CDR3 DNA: TGTGCCTGGAGCGCCGGGCAGGGGTGGGAGCAGTACTTC. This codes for CAWSAGQGWEQYF.

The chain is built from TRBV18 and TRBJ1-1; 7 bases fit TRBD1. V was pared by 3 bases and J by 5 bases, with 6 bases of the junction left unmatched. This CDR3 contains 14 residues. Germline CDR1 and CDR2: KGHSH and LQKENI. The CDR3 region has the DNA TGTGCCAGCTCACCCGGAACAGGGGTAACTGAAGCTTTCTTT. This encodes CASSPGTGVTEAFF.

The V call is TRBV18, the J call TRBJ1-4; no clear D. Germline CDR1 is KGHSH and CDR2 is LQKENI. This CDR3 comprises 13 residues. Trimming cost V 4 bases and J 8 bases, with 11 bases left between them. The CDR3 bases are TGTGCCAGCTCACGAGCCGGAGGAGAAAAACTGTTTTTT. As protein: CASSRAGGEKLFF.

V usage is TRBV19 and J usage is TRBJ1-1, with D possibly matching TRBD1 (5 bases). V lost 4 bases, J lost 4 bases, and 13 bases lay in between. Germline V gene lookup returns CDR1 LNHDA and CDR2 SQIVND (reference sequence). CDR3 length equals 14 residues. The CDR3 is CASSRRRGSTEAFF. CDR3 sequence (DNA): TGTGCCAGTAGTAGACGTCGGGGGAGCACTGAAGCTTTCTTT.

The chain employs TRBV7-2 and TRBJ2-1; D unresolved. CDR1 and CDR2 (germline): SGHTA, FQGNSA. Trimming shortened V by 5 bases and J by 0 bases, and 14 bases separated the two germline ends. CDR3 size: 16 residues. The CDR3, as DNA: TGTGCCAGCAGCGCGGCGGCGGCGAGCTCCTACAATGAGCAGTTCTTC. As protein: CASSAAAASSYNEQFF.

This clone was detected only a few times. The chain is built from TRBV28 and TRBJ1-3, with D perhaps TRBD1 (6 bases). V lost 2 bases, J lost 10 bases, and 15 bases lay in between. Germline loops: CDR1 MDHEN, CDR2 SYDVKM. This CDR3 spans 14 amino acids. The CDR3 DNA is TGTGCCAGCAGTTTACTCGGCCAGGGGCTAACCATATATTTT. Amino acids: CASSLLGQGLTIYF.

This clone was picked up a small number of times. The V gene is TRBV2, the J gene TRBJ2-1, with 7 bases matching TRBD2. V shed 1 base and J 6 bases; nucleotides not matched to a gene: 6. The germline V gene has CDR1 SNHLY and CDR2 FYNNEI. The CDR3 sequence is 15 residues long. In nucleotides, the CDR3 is TGTGCCAGCAGTGAAGGTAGCGGGCCTACCAATGAGCAGTTCTTC. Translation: CASSEGSGPTNEQFF.

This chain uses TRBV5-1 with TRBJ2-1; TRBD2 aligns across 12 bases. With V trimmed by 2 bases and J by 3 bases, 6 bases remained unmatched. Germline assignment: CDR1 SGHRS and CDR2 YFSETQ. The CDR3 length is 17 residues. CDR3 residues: CASSLLAGGPLYNEQFF. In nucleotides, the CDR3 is TGCGCCAGCAGCTTACTAGCGGGAGGTCCCCTCTACAATGAGCAGTTCTTC.

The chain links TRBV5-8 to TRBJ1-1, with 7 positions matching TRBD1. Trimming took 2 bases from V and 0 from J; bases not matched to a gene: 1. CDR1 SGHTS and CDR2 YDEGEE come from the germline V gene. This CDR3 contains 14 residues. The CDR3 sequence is CASSLGTVNTEAFF. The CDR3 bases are TGTGCCAGCAGCTTAGGGACAGTGAACACTGAAGCTTTCTTT.

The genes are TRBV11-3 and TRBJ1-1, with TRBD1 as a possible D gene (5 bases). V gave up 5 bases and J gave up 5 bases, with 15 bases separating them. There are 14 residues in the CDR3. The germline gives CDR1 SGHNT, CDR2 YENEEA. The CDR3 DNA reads TGTGCCAGCAGCACAGCACAGGTTATGACTGAAGCTTTCTTT. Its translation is CASSTAQVMTEAFF.

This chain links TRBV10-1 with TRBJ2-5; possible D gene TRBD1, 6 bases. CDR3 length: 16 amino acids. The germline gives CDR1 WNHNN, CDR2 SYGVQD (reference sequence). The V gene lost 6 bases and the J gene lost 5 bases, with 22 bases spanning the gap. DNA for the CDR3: TGCGCCAGCAGCCCCGGACCGGGACATTTTTTGGAGACCCAGTACTTC. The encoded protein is CASSPGPGHFLETQYF.

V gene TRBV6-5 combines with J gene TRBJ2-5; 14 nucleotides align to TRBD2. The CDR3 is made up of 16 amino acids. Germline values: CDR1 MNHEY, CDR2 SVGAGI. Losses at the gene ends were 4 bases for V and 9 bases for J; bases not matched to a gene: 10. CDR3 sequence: CASSSLTSGRARAQYF. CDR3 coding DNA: TGTGCCAGCAGTTCCCTGACTAGCGGGAGGGCAAGAGCCCAGTACTTC.

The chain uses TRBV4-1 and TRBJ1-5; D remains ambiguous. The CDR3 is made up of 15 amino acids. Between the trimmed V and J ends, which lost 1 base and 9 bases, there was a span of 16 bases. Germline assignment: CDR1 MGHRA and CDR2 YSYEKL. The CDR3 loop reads CASSQVVTGISPQHF. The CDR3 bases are TGCGCCAGCAGCCAAGTAGTAACGGGAATTTCGCCCCAGCATTTT.

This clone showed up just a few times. CDR3 in amino acids: CASSLWDRQLYEQYF. The CDR3 coding sequence is TGTGCCAGCAGTTTATGGGACAGACAACTTTACGAGCAGTACTTC. The chain links TRBV28 to TRBJ2-7; TRBD1 might be the D (6 bases). From germline, CDR1 is MDHEN and CDR2 SYDVKM. The CDR3 sequence is 15 residues long. Trimming shortened V by 0 bases and J by 4 bases, and 13 bases separated the two germline ends.

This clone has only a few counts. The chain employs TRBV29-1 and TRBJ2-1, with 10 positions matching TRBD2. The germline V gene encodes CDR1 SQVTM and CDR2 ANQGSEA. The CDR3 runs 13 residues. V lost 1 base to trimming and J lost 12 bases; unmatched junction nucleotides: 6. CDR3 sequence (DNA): TGCAGCGTTGAAGCGGCTAGCGGGAGTCCGCAGTTCTTC. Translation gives CSVEAASGSPQFF.